These 17 T cell receptor beta chains originate from one sample sequenced in a study of shared clonotypes between healthy human individuals. CD45RO negativity and positive selection for CCR7 defined naive CD8 cells, a population that excluded terminally differentiated effector memory CD45RA+ cells. Sequenced by immunoSEQ multiplex PCR; TCRdb stores in-frame clones only, minus some. The table has a few million clones, about 93% seen once. Sequenced: naive CD8+ T cells from PBMCs. The receptors derive from a man younger than 35 in good health. Some clones in this sample may be carry-over from other donors' samples.

The chain recombines TRBV5-6 with TRBJ2-7; no reliable D call. CDR3 length: 12 amino acids. Trimming took off 0 bases at V and 5 bases at J, with 6 bases between the two ends. Looked up from germline, CDR1 is SGHDT and CDR2 is YYEEEE. Written as DNA, the CDR3 is TGTGCCAGCAGCTTGGGCAGCCACGAGCAGTACTTC. It codes for CASSLGSHEQYF.

The CDR3 is CASGSTETQYF. The CDR3 DNA follows: TGTGCTAGTGGCTCAACAGAGACCCAGTACTTC. This rearrangement joins TRBV12-5 to TRBJ2-5; D gene ambiguous. CDR1 and CDR2 (germline): LGHNT, FRNRAP. V lost 6 bases to trimming and J lost 4 bases, with 6 bases between them. The CDR3 loop spans 11 amino acids.

The chain couples TRBV7-9 to TRBJ2-1; 10 bases agree with TRBD2. The CDR3 sequence is 17 residues long. CDR1 is SEHNR, CDR2 FQNEAQ, per germline (reference sequence). V gave up 5 bases and J gave up 6 bases; unmatched junction bases: 13. This chain's CDR3 is CASSPRGAGGLTNEQFF. Here the CDR3 DNA reads TGTGCCAGCAGCCCGCGGGGAGCGGGAGGGCTAACCAATGAGCAGTTCTTC. Looking up the rest from reference TRBV7-9 and TRBJ2-1 gives the full variable domain: DTGVSQNPRHKITKRGQNVTFRCDPISEHNRLYWYRQTLGQGPEFLTYFQNEAQLEKSRLLSDRFSAERPKGSFSTLEIQRTEQGDSAMYLCASSPRGAGGLTNEQFFGPGTRLTVL.

This chain's CDR3 is CASSSRLSLSKDEQYF. CDR3 DNA: TGTGCCAGTAGTTCCCGTCTGTCTCTCTCGAAGGACGAGCAGTACTTC. The rearrangement links TRBV19 to TRBJ2-7; D is ambiguous. With 5 bases removed from V and 5 bases from J, the gap between germline ends came to 22 bases. From germline, CDR1 is LNHDA and CDR2 SQIVND (reference sequence). The CDR3 totals 16 residues.

In this sample, this clone turned up a few times. The V call is TRBV25-1, the J call TRBJ1-5, with TRBD1 identical over 7 bases. The CDR3 consists of 14 residues. The germline gives CDR1 MGHDK, CDR2 SYGVNS. Unmatched junction bases numbered 7, after V lost 4 bases and J lost 7 bases. CDR3 residues: CASSASGTAQPQHF. Here the CDR3 DNA reads TGTGCCAGCAGTGCTTCCGGGACAGCCCAGCCCCAGCATTTT.

Only one count was recorded for this clone. J is TRBJ2-7 and V is TRBV27; D is uncertain. Germline V lookup: CDR1 MNHEY, CDR2 SMNVEV (reference sequence). With 2 bases removed from V and 2 bases from J, the gap between germline ends came to 22 bases. The CDR3 is 18 residues long. CDR3 DNA: TGTGCCAGCAGTTTAAAGGGTGGGGTGGGCTCCCTGACCTACGAGCAGTACTTC. Translating it yields CASSLKGGVGSLTYEQYF.

This clone was detected only a few times. The V gene is TRBV5-1, the J gene TRBJ1-1; 8 nucleotides line up with TRBD1. CDR3 length equals 13 residues. Germline assignment: CDR1 SGHRS and CDR2 YFSETQ. Germline trimming cut 7 bases from V and 4 bases from J; bases unmatched to any gene: 6. The CDR3 nucleotides are TGCGCCAGCTCTTGGACAGGGATCACTGAAGCTTTCTTT. Translated: CASSWTGITEAFF.

This clone was seen once. This chain links TRBV6-5 with TRBJ1-2; possible D gene TRBD1, 5 bases. Germline V gives CDR1 MNHEY, CDR2 SVGAGI. The CDR3 has 14 amino acids. Trimming took 8 bases from V and 4 from J, leaving 17 bases between them. The CDR3 region has the DNA TGTGCCAGCTGGGGACTTACTAACGGCTATGGCTACACCTTC. This codes for CASWGLTNGYGYTF.

The genes are TRBV7-9 and TRBJ1-5; D not resolved. V was cut by 6 bases and J by 6 bases, with 15 bases left in between. The CDR3 sequence is 14 residues long. CDR1 is SEHNR and CDR2 is FQNEAQ in the germline V gene (reference sequence). In DNA, the CDR3 is TGTGCCAGCAGTTCGGGCCTCGACGGTCAGCCCCAGCATTTT. Encoded protein: CASSSGLDGQPQHF. The full variable domain, with the rest looked up from reference TRBV7-9 and TRBJ1-5, is DTGVSQNPRHKITKRGQNVTFRCDPISEHNRLYWYRQTLGQGPEFLTYFQNEAQLEKSRLLSDRFSAERPKGSFSTLEIQRTEQGDSAMYLCASSSGLDGQPQHFGDGTRLSIL.

This rearrangement joins TRBV18 to TRBJ2-1, with 8 bases matching TRBD1. The V gene's germline CDR1 is KGHSH and CDR2 LQKENI. CDR3 length: 15 amino acids. V gave up 5 bases and J gave up 5 bases; unmatched junction bases: 8. DNA for the CDR3: TGTGCCAGCTCAACGACAGGGGCTGGGGACAATGAGCAGTTCTTC. Translation gives CASSTTGAGDNEQFF.

J is TRBJ2-3 and V is TRBV2, with D possibly TRBD2 on 6 matching bases. The CDR3 runs 17 residues. With 6 bases removed from V and 2 bases from J, the gap between germline ends came to 21 bases. Per the germline V gene, CDR1 is SNHLY and CDR2 is FYNNEI. The CDR3: CASSWSPSGDFTDTQYF. For the CDR3, the DNA is TGTGCCAGCAGCTGGAGCCCCAGTGGGGACTTCACAGATACGCAGTATTTT.

V and J are TRBV6-6 and TRBJ1-1; D is perhaps TRBD1 (5 bases). This CDR3 contains 15 residues. Trimming left V 4 bases short and J 3 bases short, with 15 bases between. Looked up from germline, CDR1 is MNHNY and CDR2 is SVGAGI (reference sequence). In DNA, the CDR3 is TGTGCCAGCAGTTCCCCGAATAGGGGCTACACTGAAGCTTTCTTT. Its translation: CASSSPNRGYTEAFF.

About this clone: The sample holds other DNA sequences that translate to the same CDR3. V is TRBV6-1 and J is TRBJ2-2; perhaps TRBD2 as D (5 bases). CDR3 length equals 13 residues. Germline-derived CDR1 and CDR2 are MNHNS and SASEGT. V shed 2 bases and J shed 5 bases, with 6 bases lying between them. In nucleotides, the CDR3 is TGTGCCAGCAGTGAAACGGGGACCGGGGAGCTGTTTTTT. This translates into CASSETGTGELFF.

The rearrangement uses TRBV27 and TRBJ1-1, with D hard to call. Germline-derived CDR1 and CDR2 are MNHEY and SMNVEV (reference sequence). The CDR3 runs to 16 residues. V was clipped by 3 bases and J by 6 bases, with 20 bases between them. The CDR3 DNA is TGTGCCAGCAGTTTTAGGTCAAACCTCCCGAAGCCTGAAGCTTTCTTT. Translated: CASSFRSNLPKPEAFF.

V and J are TRBV11-2 and TRBJ2-1; 7 positions match TRBD2. The J segment lost 6 bases and the V segment lost 0 bases, leaving 5 bases of the junction unmatched. The CDR3 spans 15 residues. CDR1 and CDR2 from the germline V gene are SGHAT and FQNNGV. As DNA, the CDR3 is TGTGCCAGCAGCTTAGATCCGGGAGGCATCAATGAGCAGTTCTTC. Protein sequence: CASSLDPGGINEQFF.

The chain employs TRBV6-6 and TRBJ2-2; a possible D gene is TRBD1 (6 bases). The germline V and J ends were trimmed by 8 bases and 0 bases, with 10 bases remaining between them. CDR3 size: 14 residues. Germline loops: CDR1 MNHNY, CDR2 SVGAGI (reference sequence). CDR3 amino acids: CASSDRSNTGELFF. CDR3 in DNA: TGTGCCAGCTCGGACAGATCGAACACCGGGGAGCTGTTTTTT.

For this clone: Other DNA sequences in this specimen translate into the identical CDR3. V gene TRBV7-9 combines with J gene TRBJ2-7; D uncertain. Germline-derived CDR1 and CDR2 are SEHNR and FQNEAQ (reference sequence). The V end lost 1 base, the J end lost 2 bases, and 6 bases lay between the germline ends. This CDR3 has 13 residues. The CDR3 region has the DNA TGTGCCAGCAGCTTAGGGCTTGCCTACGAGCAGTACTTC. Translated: CASSLGLAYEQYF. The full variable domain, in which reference TRBV7-9 and TRBJ2-7 provide the parts outside the CDR3, is DTGVSQNPRHKITKRGQNVTFRCDPISEHNRLYWYRQTLGQGPEFLTYFQNEAQLEKSRLLSDRFSAERPKGSFSTLEIQRTEQGDSAMYLCASSLGLAYEQYFGPGTRLTVT.